A single sample gave rise to the 30 T cell receptor beta chains below, sequenced in a study of T cells in Graves' hyperthyroidism and ophthalmopathy. Authors of the study amplified TCR beta CDR3 regions from RNA transcripts. TCR CDR3 underwent first-round RT-PCR with the HTBI primer set. TCRdb re-derived calls from the multiplex PCR reads in MiXCR, one entry per CDR3 protein. The sample includes over 700,000 distinct CDR3 sequences, roughly 20% of them seen just once. The sequencing input was blood. The source of these receptors is a woman between 50 and 59 years old with Graves' hyperthyroidism that later progressed to Graves' ophthalmopathy.

J is TRBJ1-4 and V is TRBV7-9, with D perhaps matching TRBD1 (5 bases). Deletions cut 4 bases from V and 8 bases from J, with 20 bases between. This CDR3 contains 16 residues. Germline V CDR1 and CDR2: SEHNR, FQNEAQ (reference sequence). CDR3: CASSSFKYQGREKLFF. In DNA, the CDR3 is TGTGCCAGCAGCTCATTTAAGTACCAGGGAAGAGAAAAACTGTTTTTT.

This clonotype was detected a few times. J is TRBJ2-3 and V is TRBV12-3 or TRBV12-4; 9 bases are shared with TRBD1. CDR3 size: 15 residues. V lost 6 bases to trimming and J lost 1 base; unmatched junction nucleotides: 5. The CDR3 sequence: CASSRQGEGTDTQYF. The CDR3 nucleotides are TGTGCCAGCAGCAGACAGGGGGAGGGCACAGATACGCAGTATTTT.

The rearrangement joins TRBV11-2 to TRBJ1-2; D not certain. Germline V gene sequence: CDR1 SGHAT, CDR2 FQNNGV. Deletions cut 7 bases from V and 3 bases from J, with 12 bases between. This CDR3 is built from 13 residues. The CDR3 region is CASKPLSDYGYTF. CDR3 bases: TGTGCCAGCAAGCCCCTATCAGACTATGGCTACACCTTC. Full variable domain (rest looked up from reference TRBV11-2 and TRBJ1-2): EAGVAQSPRYKIIEKRQSVAFWCNPISGHATLYWYQQILGQGPKLLIQFQNNGVVDDSQLPKDRFSAERLKGVDSTLKIQPAKLEDSAVYLCASKPLSDYGYTFGSGTRLTVV.

In DNA, the CDR3 is TGTGCCAGCAGTTTAGGGCAGATTTATAATTCACCCCTCCACTTT. Encoded protein: CASSLGQIYNSPLHF. The chain links TRBV12-3 or TRBV12-4 to TRBJ1-6, with no clear D. This CDR3 spans 15 amino acids. V was cut by 1 base and J by 4 bases, with 8 bases left in between.

This clonotype has a count of ten or more. V usage is TRBV7-8 and J usage is TRBJ1-1, with 9 bases matching TRBD1. There are 17 residues in the CDR3. J was trimmed by 0 bases and V by 4 bases; bases with no gene match: 9. Germline V CDR1 and CDR2: SGHVS, FQNEAQ. The CDR3 reads CASSWDRDRDMNTEAFF. The CDR3 nucleotides read TGTGCCAGCAGCTGGGACCGGGACAGGGACATGAACACTGAAGCTTTCTTT. Based on the CDR3 plus reference TRBV7-8 and TRBJ1-1, the full variable domain is GAGVSQSPRYKVAKRGQDVALRCDPISGHVSLFWYQQALGQGPEFLTYFQNEAQLDKSGLPSDRFFAERPEGSVSTLKIQRTQQEDSAVYLCASSWDRDRDMNTEAFFGQGTRLTVV.

The chain joins TRBV14 to TRBJ2-1; D not certain. Trimming cost V 0 bases and J 4 bases, with 10 bases left between them. Germline CDR1 is SGHDN and CDR2 is FVKESK. This CDR3 has 15 amino acids. The CDR3 spells CASSQDLRLYNEQFF. For the CDR3, the DNA is TGTGCCAGCAGCCAAGACCTTCGACTGTACAATGAGCAGTTCTTC.

The chain uses TRBV20-1 and TRBJ2-4, with D perhaps TRBD1 (7 bases). With 4 bases removed from V and 2 bases from J, the gap between germline ends came to 18 bases. Germline V lookup: CDR1 DFQATT, CDR2 SNEGSKA (reference sequence). This CDR3 spans 16 amino acids. CDR3: CSAIRPPGGSKNIQYF. As DNA, the CDR3 is TGCAGTGCTATAAGGCCCCCAGGGGGGTCCAAAAACATTCAGTACTTC.

This clonotype has only a few counts. The chain combines TRBV9 with TRBJ2-3, with TRBD2 as a possible D gene (6 bases). CDR1 is SGDLS, CDR2 YYNGEE, per germline. Deletions cut 0 bases from V and 4 bases from J, with 12 bases between. The CDR3 sequence is 15 residues long. The CDR3 coding sequence is TGTGCCAGCAGCGTAGTTGGGGCTAGCGCAGATACGCAGTATTTT. Residues: CASSVVGASADTQYF.

This clonotype was counted at least ten times. The chain couples TRBV30 to TRBJ1-2; D gene uncertain. The CDR3 is made up of 12 amino acids. V lost 4 bases to trimming and J lost 2 bases, with 8 bases between them. Germline assignment: CDR1 GTSNPN and CDR2 SVGIG (reference sequence). The CDR3 spells CAWNNNNYGYTF. CDR3 DNA sequence: TGTGCCTGGAACAACAACAACTATGGCTACACCTTC. The variable domain in full, with the rest retrieved from reference TRBV30 and TRBJ1-2, is SQTIHQWPATLVQPVGSPLSLECTVEGTSNPNLYWYRQAAGRGLQLLFYSVGIGQISSEVPQNLSASRPQDRQFILSSKKLLLSDSGFYLCAWNNNNYGYTFGSGTRLTVV.

Notes on this clonotype: A much larger clone is a single base away; this may be a read error. The chain carries TRBV7-2 and TRBJ2-5; the D is unclear. Trimming left V 1 base short and J 4 bases short, with 16 bases between. Per the germline V gene, CDR1 is SGHTA and CDR2 is FQGNSA. This CDR3 has 16 residues. Here the CDR3 reads CTSSLGAITRGETQYF. CDR3 nucleotides: TGTACCAGCAGCTTAGGGGCTATTACTCGTGGAGAGACCCAGTACTTC.

This clonotype appeared many times. V gene TRBV24-1 combines with J gene TRBJ2-7, with D tentatively TRBD1 or TRBD2 (6 bases each). Trimming pared 2 bases from V and 6 bases from J, leaving 13 bases between. This CDR3 is built from 14 residues. Germline CDR1 reads KGHDR; CDR2 reads SFDVKD. CDR3 amino acids: CATSDSGGLAEQYF. The DNA of the CDR3 is TGTGCCACCAGTGATTCTGGGGGGCTCGCCGAGCAGTACTTC.

A few counts support this clonotype. The chain uses TRBV4-1 and TRBJ2-7; D ambiguous. Trimming shortened V by 0 bases and J by 4 bases, and 19 bases separated the two germline ends. Germline V CDR1 and CDR2: MGHRA, YSYEKL. CDR3 length equals 17 residues. This chain's CDR3 is CASSQERSGVLGYEQYF. In DNA form, the CDR3 reads TGCGCCAGCAGCCAAGAAAGATCCGGTGTATTAGGATACGAGCAGTACTTC.

This chain links TRBV27 with TRBJ1-1; tentatively, D is TRBD1 (5 bases). Trimming left V 1 base short and J 6 bases short, with 15 bases between. CDR3 size: 15 residues. In germline, CDR1 is MNHEY, CDR2 SMNVEV (reference sequence). CDR3 bases: TGTGCCAGCAGTTTATGGGGACGCCAAAGCCCTGAAGCTTTCTTT. This sequence encodes CASSLWGRQSPEAFF.

This clonotype was counted many times. The rearrangement joins TRBV2 to TRBJ2-7; TRBD1 matches 7 bases. This CDR3 comprises 14 residues. V shed 5 bases, J shed 4 bases, and the junction held 8 bases outside the gene matches. The germline gives CDR1 SNHLY, CDR2 FYNNEI. The CDR3: CASSSEHRGYEQYF. The CDR3 DNA reads TGTGCCAGCAGTTCCGAACACAGGGGTTACGAGCAGTACTTC.

This chain links TRBV6-1 with TRBJ1-5, with TRBD1 matching 9 bases. This CDR3 spans 15 amino acids. The germline V gene encodes CDR1 MNHNS and CDR2 SASEGT. The ends lost 8 bases at V and 7 bases at J; junction bases unmatched: 12. CDR3 sequence: CASGTGSGLGQPQHF. The CDR3 region has the DNA TGTGCCAGCGGGACAGGGAGCGGTTTAGGCCAGCCCCAGCATTTT.

The sample holds many counts of this clonotype. The chain recombines TRBV20-1 with TRBJ1-1; D call uncertain. With 5 bases removed from V and 2 bases from J, the gap between germline ends came to 15 bases. This CDR3 comprises 14 residues. CDR1 is DFQATT, CDR2 SNEGSKA, per germline (reference sequence). The CDR3 reads CSADPTAFNTEAFF. The CDR3 DNA reads TGCAGTGCTGACCCGACCGCGTTTAACACTGAAGCTTTCTTT.

This clonotype was recorded a few times. The J gene is TRBJ2-1, the V gene TRBV7-6; D perhaps matches TRBD2 (6 bases). Germline-derived CDR1 and CDR2 are SGHVS and FNYEAQ. The length of the CDR3 is 19 residues. V lost 1 base and J lost 0, with 19 bases in between. The DNA for the CDR3 is TGTGCCAGCAGCTTAGAATTGAGTCGCCCGGGAGCCTCCTACAATGAGCAGTTCTTC. Translating gives CASSLELSRPGASYNEQFF.

This clonotype was seen many times. In DNA form, the CDR3 reads TGTGCCAGCAGAAGGACAGGGCGGGAGACCCAGTACTTC. It translates to CASRRTGRETQYF. The gene calls are TRBV2 and TRBJ2-5, with TRBD1 matching 8 bases. After removal of 6 bases from V and 5 bases from J, the junction contained 5 bases not matched to a gene. Germline CDR1 is SNHLY and CDR2 is FYNNEI. CDR3 size: 13 residues.

This clonotype appeared many times. The V call is TRBV5-6, the J call TRBJ2-7, with 7 nucleotides matching TRBD1. This CDR3 spans 15 amino acids. Germline V gene data show CDR1 as SGHDT and CDR2 as YYEEEE. Trimming at V came to 0 bases and at J to 2 bases, leaving 5 bases not matched to a gene. As DNA, the CDR3 is TGTGCCAGCAGCTTGGTAGGGGGCCGTCCCTACGAGCAGTACTTC. This codes for CASSLVGGRPYEQYF.

This clonotype was counted only a few times. The rearrangement joins TRBV5-1 to TRBJ2-1; 8 bases match TRBD2. This CDR3 contains 14 residues. CDR1 is SGHRS, CDR2 YFSETQ, per germline. Losses at the gene ends were 4 bases for V and 8 bases for J; bases not matched to a gene: 8. The CDR3 here is CASSPSGGAHEQFF. DNA for the CDR3: TGCGCCAGCAGCCCCTCGGGGGGGGCACATGAGCAGTTCTTC. Together with reference TRBV5-1 and TRBJ2-1, the CDR3 gives the full variable domain: KAGVTQTPRYLIKTRGQQVTLSCSPISGHRSVSWYQQTPGQGLQFLFEYFSETQRNKGNFPGRFSGRQFSNSRSEMNVSTLELGDSALYLCASSPSGGAHEQFFGPGTRLTVL.

This clonotype showed up many times. The rearrangement joins TRBV3-1 to TRBJ2-7, with 9 bases lining up with TRBD2. J gave up 2 bases and V 11 bases, and 4 bases lay outside the gene matches. Germline assignment: CDR1 LGHDT and CDR2 YNNKEL (reference sequence). There are 12 residues in the CDR3. The CDR3 loop reads CASGGGAYEQYF. CDR3 in DNA: TGTGCCTCGGGCGGGGGGGCCTACGAGCAGTACTTC.

In this sample, this clonotype turned up a few times. The rearrangement links TRBV6-2 or TRBV6-3 to TRBJ1-5, with TRBD1 identical over 7 bases. Germline-derived CDR1 and CDR2 are MNHEY and SVGEGT. The CDR3 length is 14 residues. V shed 2 bases and J 5 bases; nucleotides not matched to a gene: 3. CDR3 nucleotide sequence: TGTGCCAGCAGTTACAAGACAGGGTATCAGCCCCAGCATTTT. Protein sequence: CASSYKTGYQPQHF.

This clonotype was observed at least ten times. This chain uses TRBV3-1 with TRBJ2-1; the D call may be TRBD1 or TRBD2 (5 bases each). Per germline, CDR1 LGHDT and CDR2 YNNKEL (reference sequence). V was cut by 4 bases and J by 6 bases, with 10 bases left in between. This CDR3 region has 13 residues. This chain's CDR3 is CASSRDARNEQFF. CDR3 nucleotides: TGTGCCAGCAGCCGGGACGCCCGCAATGAGCAGTTCTTC.

The chain couples TRBV4-1 to TRBJ1-3; D uncertain. CDR3 length: 16 residues. In germline, CDR1 is MGHRA, CDR2 YSYEKL. The V and J ends lost 1 base and 0 bases respectively, with 10 bases between them. The CDR3 sequence is CASSQVFGLSGNTIYF. CDR3 sequence (DNA): TGCGCCAGCAGCCAAGTATTCGGCCTCTCTGGAAACACCATATATTTT.

V usage is TRBV20-1 and J usage is TRBJ1-2; D possibly corresponds to TRBD1 (5 bases). V shed 6 bases and J shed 1 base, with 9 bases lying between them. Germline V gene data show CDR1 as DFQATT and CDR2 as SNEGSKA (reference sequence). The CDR3 runs to 12 residues. The CDR3 coding sequence is TGCAGTGCCGAGACAGTTAACTATGGCTACACCTTC. Its translation is CSAETVNYGYTF.

Regarding this clonotype: The junction does not match germline at one end; this may be a read error. The chain links TRBV6-5 to TRBJ1-2; perhaps TRBD1 as D (6 bases). CDR1 and CDR2 from the germline V gene are MNHEY and SVGAGI. This CDR3 has 13 residues. CDR3 DNA: TGTGCCAGCAGTTACTCGAGGGGGGTTGGCTACATCTTC. Translating it yields CASSYSRGVGYIF.

This clonotype was counted between two and nine times. The chain employs TRBV7-8 and TRBJ1-2; D is unresolved. Looked up from germline, CDR1 is SGHVS and CDR2 is FQNEAQ. The CDR3 spans 13 residues. V lost 0 bases, J lost 7 bases, and 9 bases lay in between. In DNA, the CDR3 is TGTGCCAGCAGCTTAGCCAAGAGCTTTGGCTACACCTTC. Translation gives CASSLAKSFGYTF. The full variable domain, with the rest looked up from reference TRBV7-8 and TRBJ1-2, is GAGVSQSPRYKVAKRGQDVALRCDPISGHVSLFWYQQALGQGPEFLTYFQNEAQLDKSGLPSDRFFAERPEGSVSTLKIQRTQQEDSAVYLCASSLAKSFGYTFGSGTRLTVV.

This clonotype appeared many times. This sequence joins TRBV13 and TRBJ1-1, with D possibly matching TRBD1 (5 bases). Germline lookup yields CDR1 PRHDT and CDR2 FYEKMQ (reference sequence). V was shortened by 6 bases and J by 1 base, with 18 bases between the two germline ends. This CDR3 comprises 16 residues. DNA for the CDR3: TGTGCCAGCAGAACCAGGGCAGGGCCAGAGAACACTGAAGCTTTCTTT. This translates into CASRTRAGPENTEAFF.

This clonotype was observed a few times. The chain links TRBV7-9 to TRBJ2-2, with D tentatively TRBD2 (6 bases). Germline values: CDR1 SEHNR, CDR2 FQNEAQ (reference sequence). Between the trimmed V and J ends, which lost 5 bases and 1 base, there was a span of 14 bases. The CDR3 has 16 residues. The chain's CDR3 is CASSPSGTLNTGELFF. The CDR3 nucleotides read TGTGCCAGCAGCCCCTCCGGGACTTTGAACACCGGGGAGCTGTTTTTT.

Many counts were recorded for this clonotype. The chain joins TRBV30 to TRBJ2-7; D may correspond to TRBD1 or TRBD2 (6 bases each). The V end lost 0 bases, the J end lost 2 bases, and 14 bases lay between the germline ends. This CDR3 is built from 15 residues. Germline-derived CDR1 and CDR2 are GTSNPN and SVGIG (reference sequence). The CDR3 loop reads CAWSVSGGATYEQYF. The CDR3 bases are TGTGCCTGGAGTGTATCCGGGGGCGCTACCTACGAGCAGTACTTC.